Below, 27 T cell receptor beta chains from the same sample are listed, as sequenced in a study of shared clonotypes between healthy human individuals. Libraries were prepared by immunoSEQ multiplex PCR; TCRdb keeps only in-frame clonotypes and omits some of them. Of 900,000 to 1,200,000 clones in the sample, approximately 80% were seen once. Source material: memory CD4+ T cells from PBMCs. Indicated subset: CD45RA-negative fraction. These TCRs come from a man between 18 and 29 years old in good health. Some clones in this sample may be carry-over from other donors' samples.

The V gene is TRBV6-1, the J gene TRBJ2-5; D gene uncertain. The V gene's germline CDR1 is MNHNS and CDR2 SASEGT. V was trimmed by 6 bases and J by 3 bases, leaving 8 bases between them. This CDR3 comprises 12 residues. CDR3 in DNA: TGTGCCAGCAGGGGCAGAAAAGAGACCCAGTACTTC. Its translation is CASRGRKETQYF.

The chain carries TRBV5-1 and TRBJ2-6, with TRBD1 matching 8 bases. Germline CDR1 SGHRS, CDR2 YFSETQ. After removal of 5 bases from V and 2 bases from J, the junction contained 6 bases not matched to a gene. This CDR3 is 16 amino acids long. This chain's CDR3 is CASSSTGVAGANVLTF. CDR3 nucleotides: TGCGCCAGCAGTTCGACAGGGGTTGCTGGGGCCAACGTCCTGACTTTC.

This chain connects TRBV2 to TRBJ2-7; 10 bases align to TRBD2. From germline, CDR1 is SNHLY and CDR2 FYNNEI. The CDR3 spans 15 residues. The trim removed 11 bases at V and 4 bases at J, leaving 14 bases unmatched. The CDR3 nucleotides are TGTGCCGGCGTTACCGAGGGACTAGCGCGGTACGAGCAGTACTTC. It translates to CAGVTEGLARYEQYF.

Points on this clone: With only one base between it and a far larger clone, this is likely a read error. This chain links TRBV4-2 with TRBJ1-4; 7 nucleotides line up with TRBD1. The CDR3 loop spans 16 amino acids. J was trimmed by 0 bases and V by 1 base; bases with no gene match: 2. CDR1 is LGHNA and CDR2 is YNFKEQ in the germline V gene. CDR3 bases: TGTGCCAGCAGCCAAGGACAGGGAACAACTAATGAAAAACTGTTTTTT. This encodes CASSQGQGTTNEKLFF.

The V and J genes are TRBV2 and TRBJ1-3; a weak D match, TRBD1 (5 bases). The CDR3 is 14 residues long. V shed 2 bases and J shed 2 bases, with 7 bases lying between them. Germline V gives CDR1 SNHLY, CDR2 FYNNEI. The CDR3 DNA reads TGTGCCAGCAGTGAATGGGGGGCTGGAAACACCATATATTTT. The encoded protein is CASSEWGAGNTIYF. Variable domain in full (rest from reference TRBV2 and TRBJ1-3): EPEVTQTPSHQVTQMGQEVILRCVPISNHLYFYWYRQILGQKVEFLVSFYNNEISEKSEIFDDQFSVERPDGSNFTLKIRSTKLEDSAMYFCASSEWGAGNTIYFGEGSWLTVV.

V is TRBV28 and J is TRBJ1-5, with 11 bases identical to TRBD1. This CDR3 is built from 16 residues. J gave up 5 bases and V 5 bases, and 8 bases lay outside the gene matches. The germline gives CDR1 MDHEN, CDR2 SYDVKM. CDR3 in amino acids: CASSLPWGQGDQPQHF. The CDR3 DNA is TGTGCCAGCAGTCTTCCTTGGGGACAGGGGGATCAGCCCCAGCATTTT.

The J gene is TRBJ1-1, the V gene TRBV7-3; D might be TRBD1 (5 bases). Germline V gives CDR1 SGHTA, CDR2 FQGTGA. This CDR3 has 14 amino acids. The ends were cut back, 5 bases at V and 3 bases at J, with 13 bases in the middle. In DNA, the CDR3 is TGTGCCAGCAGCCCCTCCCCGGGGGACACTGAAGCTTTCTTT. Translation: CASSPSPGDTEAFF.

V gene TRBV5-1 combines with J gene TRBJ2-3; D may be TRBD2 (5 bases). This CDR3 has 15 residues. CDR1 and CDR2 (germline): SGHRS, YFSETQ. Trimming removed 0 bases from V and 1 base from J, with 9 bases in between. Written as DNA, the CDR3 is TGCGCCAGCAGCTTGGCCCTCGGGGGCACAGATACGCAGTATTTT. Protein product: CASSLALGGTDTQYF.

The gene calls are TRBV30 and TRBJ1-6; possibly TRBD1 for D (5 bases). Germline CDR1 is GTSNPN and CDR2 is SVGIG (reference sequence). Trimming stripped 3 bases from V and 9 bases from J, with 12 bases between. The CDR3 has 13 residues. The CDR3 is CAWRRQGASPLHF. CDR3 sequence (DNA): TGTGCCTGGAGGAGGCAGGGAGCTTCACCCCTCCACTTT.

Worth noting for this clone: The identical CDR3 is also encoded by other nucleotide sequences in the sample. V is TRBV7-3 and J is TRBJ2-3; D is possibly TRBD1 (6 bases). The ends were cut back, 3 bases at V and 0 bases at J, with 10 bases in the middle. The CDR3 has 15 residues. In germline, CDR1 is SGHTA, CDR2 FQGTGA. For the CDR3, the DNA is TGTGCCAGCAGCTTGTACAGGGCCAGCACAGATACGCAGTATTTT. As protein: CASSLYRASTDTQYF. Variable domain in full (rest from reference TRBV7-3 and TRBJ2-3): GAGVSQTPSNKVTEKGKYVELRCDPISGHTALYWYRQSLGQGPEFLIYFQGTGAADDSGLPNDRFFAVRPEGSVSTLKIQRTERGDSAVYLCASSLYRASTDTQYFGPGTRLTVL.

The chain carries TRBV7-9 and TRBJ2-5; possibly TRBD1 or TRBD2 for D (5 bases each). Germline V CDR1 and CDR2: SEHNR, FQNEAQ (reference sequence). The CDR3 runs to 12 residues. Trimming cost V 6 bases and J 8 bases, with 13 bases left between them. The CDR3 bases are TGTGCCAGCAGTTTTCTCCGGGACACCCAGTACTTC. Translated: CASSFLRDTQYF.

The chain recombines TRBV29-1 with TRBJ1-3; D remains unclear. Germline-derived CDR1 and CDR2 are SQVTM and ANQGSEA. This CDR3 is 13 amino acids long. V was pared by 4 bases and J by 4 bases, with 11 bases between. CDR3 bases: TGCAGCGTTGGCAACTTGCTGGGAAACACCATATATTTT. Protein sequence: CSVGNLLGNTIYF.

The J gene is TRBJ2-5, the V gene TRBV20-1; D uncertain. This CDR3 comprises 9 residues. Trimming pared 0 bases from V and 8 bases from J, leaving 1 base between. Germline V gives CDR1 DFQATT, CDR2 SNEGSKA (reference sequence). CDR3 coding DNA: TGCAGTGCTAGAGATACCCAGTACTTC. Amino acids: CSARDTQYF.

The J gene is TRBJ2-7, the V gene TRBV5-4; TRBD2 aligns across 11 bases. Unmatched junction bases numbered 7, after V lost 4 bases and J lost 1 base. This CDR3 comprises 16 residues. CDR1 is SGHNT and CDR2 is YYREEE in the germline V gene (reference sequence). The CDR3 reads CASSTVAGGPSYEQYF. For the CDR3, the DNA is TGTGCCAGCAGCACAGTAGCGGGAGGGCCGTCCTACGAGCAGTACTTC.

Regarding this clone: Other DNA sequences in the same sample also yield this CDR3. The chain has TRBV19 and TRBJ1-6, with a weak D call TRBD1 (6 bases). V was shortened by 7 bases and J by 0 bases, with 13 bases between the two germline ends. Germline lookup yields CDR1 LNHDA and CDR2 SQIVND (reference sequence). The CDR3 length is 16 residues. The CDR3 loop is CASTGDRSSYNSPLHF. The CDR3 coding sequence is TGTGCCAGTACAGGCGACAGGAGCTCCTATAATTCACCCCTCCACTTT.

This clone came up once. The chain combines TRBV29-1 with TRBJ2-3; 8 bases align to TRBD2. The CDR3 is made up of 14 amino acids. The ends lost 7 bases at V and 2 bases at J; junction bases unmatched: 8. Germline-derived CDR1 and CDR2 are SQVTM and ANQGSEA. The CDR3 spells CSGGAGGLTDTQYF. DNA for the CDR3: TGCAGCGGAGGGGCGGGAGGACTCACAGATACGCAGTATTTT.

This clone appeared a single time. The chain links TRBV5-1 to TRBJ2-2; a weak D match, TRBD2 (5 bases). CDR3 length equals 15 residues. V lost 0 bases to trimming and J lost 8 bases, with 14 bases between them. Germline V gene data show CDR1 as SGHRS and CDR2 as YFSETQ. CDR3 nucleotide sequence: TGCGCCAGCAGCTTGGGCCCGGGGATTGGAGGGGAGCTGTTTTTT. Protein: CASSLGPGIGGELFF.

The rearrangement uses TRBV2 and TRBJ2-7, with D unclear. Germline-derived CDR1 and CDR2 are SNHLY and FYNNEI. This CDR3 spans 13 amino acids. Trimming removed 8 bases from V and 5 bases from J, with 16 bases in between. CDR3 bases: TGTGCCAGCCACGCGGACCCCGGACACGAGCAGTACTTC. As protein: CASHADPGHEQYF.

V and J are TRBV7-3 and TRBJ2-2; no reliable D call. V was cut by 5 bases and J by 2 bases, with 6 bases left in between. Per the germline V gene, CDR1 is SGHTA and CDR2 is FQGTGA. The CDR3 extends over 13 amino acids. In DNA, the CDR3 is TGTGCCAGCAGCGCCATCAACACCGGGGAGCTGTTTTTT. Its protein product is CASSAINTGELFF.

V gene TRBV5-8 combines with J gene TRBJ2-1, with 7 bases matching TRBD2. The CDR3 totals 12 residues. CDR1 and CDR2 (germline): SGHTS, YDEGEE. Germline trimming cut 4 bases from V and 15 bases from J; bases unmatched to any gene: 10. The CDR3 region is CASSGMGGRLFF. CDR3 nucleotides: TGTGCCAGCAGCGGGATGGGCGGGAGACTGTTCTTC.

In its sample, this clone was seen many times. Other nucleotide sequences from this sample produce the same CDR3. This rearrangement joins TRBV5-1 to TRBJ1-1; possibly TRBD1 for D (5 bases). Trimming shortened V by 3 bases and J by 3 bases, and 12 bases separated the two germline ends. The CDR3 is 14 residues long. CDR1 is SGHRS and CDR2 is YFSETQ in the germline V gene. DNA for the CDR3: TGCGCCAGCAGCTGGGCTGGGACGGACACTGAAGCTTTCTTT. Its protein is CASSWAGTDTEAFF.

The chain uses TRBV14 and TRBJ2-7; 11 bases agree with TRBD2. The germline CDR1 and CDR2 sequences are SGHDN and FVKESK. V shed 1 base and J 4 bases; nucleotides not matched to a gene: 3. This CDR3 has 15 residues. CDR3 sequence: CASSQGTSGRYEQYF. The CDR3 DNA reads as TGTGCCAGCAGCCAAGGGACTAGCGGGCGTTACGAGCAGTACTTC.

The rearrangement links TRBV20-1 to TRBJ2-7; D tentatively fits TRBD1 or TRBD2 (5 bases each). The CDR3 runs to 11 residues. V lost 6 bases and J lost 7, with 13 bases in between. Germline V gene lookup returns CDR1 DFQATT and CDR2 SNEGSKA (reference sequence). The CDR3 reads CSAPGPVEQYF. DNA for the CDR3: TGCAGTGCCCCGGGGCCGGTGGAGCAGTACTTC.

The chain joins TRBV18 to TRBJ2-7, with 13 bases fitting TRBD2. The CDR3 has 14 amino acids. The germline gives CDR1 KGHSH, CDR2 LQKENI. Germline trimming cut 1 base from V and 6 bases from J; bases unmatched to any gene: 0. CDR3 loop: CASSPRLAGGEQYF. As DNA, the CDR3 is TGTGCCAGCTCACCACGACTAGCGGGAGGCGAGCAGTACTTC.

The CDR3 sequence is CASSSGTSGTGELFF. CDR3 DNA sequence: TGTGCCAGCAGTTCCGGGACTAGCGGAACCGGGGAGCTGTTTTTT. This chain connects TRBV6-1 to TRBJ2-2; TRBD2 aligns across 11 bases. The CDR3 loop spans 15 amino acids. Germline CDR1 MNHNS, CDR2 SASEGT. V gave up 5 bases and J gave up 5 bases; unmatched junction bases: 4.

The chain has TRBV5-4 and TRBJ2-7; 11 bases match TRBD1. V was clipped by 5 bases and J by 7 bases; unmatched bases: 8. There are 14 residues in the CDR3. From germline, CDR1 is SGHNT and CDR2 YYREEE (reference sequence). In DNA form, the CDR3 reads TGTGCCAGCAGTACTGGACAGGGGGCGGGTGAGCAGTACTTC. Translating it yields CASSTGQGAGEQYF.

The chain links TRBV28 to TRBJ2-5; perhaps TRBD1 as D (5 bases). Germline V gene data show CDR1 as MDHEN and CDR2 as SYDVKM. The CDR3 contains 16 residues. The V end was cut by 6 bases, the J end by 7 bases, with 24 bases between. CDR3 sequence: CASRLNSADRRGTQYF. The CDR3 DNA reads TGTGCCAGCAGACTTAACTCGGCGGACCGAAGGGGGACCCAGTACTTC.